Listed below are T cell receptor beta chains from one sample, sequenced in a study of blood T cell repertoires in COVID-19. Sequencing used immunoSEQ multiplex PCR; TCRdb keeps in-frame clones, though not all of them. The sample carries 200,000 to 300,000 clones, roughly 91% recorded once. Input material: PBMCs or T cells enriched from blood (not recorded which). Receptor source: a man between 35 and 55 years old who had recovered from COVID-19. Each CDR3 is given with its conserved first and last residue. Fields, in order: J gene, D gene, V gene, clone size, CDR3 DNA, CDR3 protein. D genes are given only for firm matches. Not all rows give a size; the values are once, few, many and, for expanded clones, a class.

TRBJ2-7,-,TRBV6-6,-,TGTGCCAGCAGTTACGGCAGGGGCCGCTACGAGCAGTACTTC,CASSYGRGRYEQYF
TRBJ1-6,TRBD1,TRBV6-5,-,TGTGCCAGCAAGGAAGACAGGGTGAATTCACCCCTCCACTTT,CASKEDRVNSPLHF
TRBJ2-7,-,TRBV14,-,TGTGCCAGCAGCCAAGATCAGAACTACGAGCAGTACTTC,CASSQDQNYEQYF
TRBJ1-5,-,TRBV19,few,TGTGCCAGTAGCCCCCTCCCCGGGTATAGCAATCAGCCCCAGCATTTT,CASSPLPGYSNQPQHF
TRBJ2-2,TRBD1,TRBV4-1,-,TGCGCCAGCAGCCAAACAGGGGGCAAAAACGGGGAGCTGTTTTTT,CASSQTGGKNGELFF
TRBJ1-1,TRBD1,TRBV6-1,-,TGTGCCAGCAGCAAAGAGACAGGGTCCGGCACTGAAGCTTTCTTT,CASSKETGSGTEAFF
TRBJ1-1,-,TRBV30,-,TGTGCCTGGAATCCAGTGTCCAGATTGAACACTGAAGCTTTCTTT,CAWNPVSRLNTEAFF
TRBJ2-1,-,TRBV18,-,TGTGCCAGCTCACCGCGGCGGGGCAGCTCCTACAATGAGCAGTTCTTC,CASSPRRGSSYNEQFF
TRBJ1-3,-,TRBV7-2,-,TGTGCCAGCAGCTCCCGGGGGACTGGAAACACCATATATTTT,CASSSRGTGNTIYF
TRBJ1-4,-,TRBV21-1,-,TGTGCCACCCCTGGTACAGGGCGGGAACTGTTTTTT,CATPGTGRELFF
TRBJ2-3,TRBD2,TRBV7-9,-,TGTGCCAGCAGTTCCCGCGGGGGTGACACAGATACGCAGTATTTT,CASSSRGGDTDTQYF
TRBJ1-2,-,TRBV27,-,TGTGCCACGCTACCGGCGGGGGGGGCGATTTATGGCTACACCTTC,CATLPAGGAIYGYTF
TRBJ1-4,-,TRBV2,-,TGTGCCAGCAGTGAACAGGGAACCCTGGAATCCCCTAATGAAAAACTGTTTTTT,CASSEQGTLESPNEKLFF
TRBJ2-3,TRBD2,TRBV28,once,TGTGCCAGCCAGGGAGGGCTGACAGATACGCAGTATTTT,CASQGGLTDTQYF
TRBJ2-6,-,TRBV27,-,TGTGCCAGCAGTTTCGCTGGGGCCAACGTCCTGACTTTC,CASSFAGANVLTF
TRBJ1-1,-,TRBV24-1,once,TGTGCCACCAGTGATTTCGCGACATCTGAAGCTTTCTTT,CATSDFATSEAFF
TRBJ2-7,-,TRBV7-9,-,TGTGCCAGCAGCGAGGGACAAGCCTACGAGCAGTACTTC,CASSEGQAYEQYF
TRBJ2-1,-,TRBV11-2,-,TGTGCCAGCAGCTTAGCAGCGATTTACAATGAGCAGTTCTTC,CASSLAAIYNEQFF
TRBJ2-7,-,TRBV11-2,-,TGTGCCAGCAGCTTTCTTTACGAGCAGTACTTC,CASSFLYEQYF
TRBJ2-3,TRBD1,TRBV28,-,TGTGCCAGCACTTCAGGGGGACGGGGCGGGGATACGCAGTATTTT,CASTSGGRGGDTQYF
TRBJ2-4,-,TRBV6-5,-,TGTGCCAGCAGTTACTCGAGGGCCGGTGGCAAAAACATTCAGTACTTC,CASSYSRAGGKNIQYF
TRBJ2-7,TRBD1,TRBV15,-,TGTGCCACCCCGACAGGGAAAGCGGACTACGAGCAGTACTTC,CATPTGKADYEQYF
TRBJ1-2,-,TRBV9,-,TGTGCCAGCAGCGTAGATCCAGGGAAGGGCTATGGCTACACCTTC,CASSVDPGKGYGYTF
TRBJ1-1,-,TRBV19,few,TGTGCCAGTAGTATAACTCCCGATACCTGGACTGAAGCTTTCTTT,CASSITPDTWTEAFF
TRBJ1-1,-,TRBV9,-,TGTGCCAGCAGCGTAGAACCGCGGGGGGCGCGTGAAGCTTTCTTT,CASSVEPRGAREAFF
TRBJ1-5,-,TRBV7-9,-,TGTGCCAGCAGCAGTACCCTAGGGGTTCAGCCCCAGCATTTT,CASSSTLGVQPQHF
TRBJ1-2,-,TRBV15,-,TGTGCCACCAGCAGAGAGGGGCAGGGTATAGAGGGCTACACCTTC,CATSREGQGIEGYTF
TRBJ1-2,-,TRBV28,-,TGTGCCAGCAGTAGACAGAGCACGAACTATGGCTACACCTTC,CASSRQSTNYGYTF
TRBJ2-1,TRBD2,TRBV5-1,-,TGCGCCACCTCTCTAGCGGGCAATGAGCAGTTCTTC,CATSLAGNEQFF
TRBJ2-5,TRBD1,TRBV19,-,TGTGCCAGTAGTAGACGGGACAGGGGTACTTTGGAGACCCAGTACTTC,CASSRRDRGTLETQYF
TRBJ2-5,TRBD2,TRBV27,-,TGTGCCAGCAGTTTACGGGCGGGGGGGTTCCGCGAGACCCAGTACTTC,CASSLRAGGFRETQYF
TRBJ2-4,-,TRBV5-4,-,TGTGCCAGCACAAACTACCGGACCCGGACTTCGATAGCCAAAAACATTCAGTACTTC,CASTNYRTRTSIAKNIQYF
TRBJ2-5,-,TRBV25-1,-,TGTGCCAGCAGTGAATTGGGGAGCCTGCACCAAGAGACCCAGTACTTC,CASSELGSLHQETQYF
TRBJ1-5,-,TRBV27,-,TGTGCCACCCAGCTGACGGGAAGCAATCAGCCCCAGCATTTT,CATQLTGSNQPQHF
TRBJ2-7,TRBD2,TRBV28,-,TGTGCCAGCAGTTTACCTCCTGACCGGGACTACTCCTACGAGCAGTACTTC,CASSLPPDRDYSYEQYF
TRBJ2-2,TRBD2,TRBV6-4,-,TGTGCCAGCAGTGCCATAGCGGGATTCGGCACCGGGGAGCTGTTTTTT,CASSAIAGFGTGELFF
TRBJ1-2,-,TRBV4-1,-,TGCGCCAGCAGCCATACAGGAGACCCTTTGTATGGCTACACCTTC,CASSHTGDPLYGYTF
TRBJ1-3,-,TRBV9,-,TGTGCCAGCAGCGTAGGAGCATACTCTGGAAACACCATATATTTT,CASSVGAYSGNTIYF
TRBJ2-5,TRBD2,TRBV11-2,-,TGTGCCACCTTAACTAGCGGGCTGGAGACCCAGTACTTC,CATLTSGLETQYF
TRBJ2-7,-,TRBV9,-,TGTGCCAGCAGCGTTACAGGGATCCCCTACGAGCAGTACTTC,CASSVTGIPYEQYF
TRBJ2-2,-,TRBV18,-,TGTGCCAGCTCACCAGAGTCGAACACCGGGGAGCTGTTTTTT,CASSPESNTGELFF
TRBJ2-3,TRBD2,TRBV7-2,-,TGTGCCAGCAGTCGGACTAGCGGGAGTTGGACAGATACGCAGTATTTT,CASSRTSGSWTDTQYF
TRBJ1-5,-,TRBV29-1,-,TGCAGCGTTGCCAGGGGCACCAATCAGCCCCAGCATTTT,CSVARGTNQPQHF
TRBJ2-3,TRBD1,TRBV6-5,-,TGTGCCAGCAGTTCGGACAGGGGAAACACAGATACGCAGTATTTT,CASSSDRGNTDTQYF
TRBJ1-1,-,TRBV7-8,once,TGTGCCAGCAGCTTAGCGGCCAGGGGTTTGAACACTGAAGCTTTCTTT,CASSLAARGLNTEAFF
TRBJ2-7,TRBD1,TRBV5-4,-,TGTGCCAGCAGCCCGAGACAGGGGGTATACGAGCAGTACTTC,CASSPRQGVYEQYF
TRBJ2-7,TRBD1,TRBV7-9,-,TGTGCCAGCAGCTTAGCTCGAGGGCAGGGGGTTACTTACTTC,CASSLARGQGVTYF
TRBJ1-1,-,TRBV28,-,TGTGCCAGCAGCTCTACTCGGACAGAGAACACTGAAGCTTTCTTT,CASSSTRTENTEAFF